This TCR beta chain emerged from a study of cytomegalovirus exposure and HLA in healthy donors. Study-level points and caveats: Most observed TCR sequences were rare, whereas some public TCRs were detected in many donors. Later work associated roughly 15,000 TCR beta sequences with HLA alleles at 0.05 false discovery rate. Most subjects' HLA-A and HLA-B alleles were reportedly predicted from TCR beta sequences. In vitro, three CMV-associated chains proved specific for CMV antigens.

Vbeta (60) and Jbeta (13) primers were used in the PCR. Libraries were prepared by immunoSEQ multiplex PCR; TCRdb keeps only in-frame clonotypes and omits some of them. The sample yields 240,000 or so clones, roughly 80% seen once. For this clone: Its antigen is as yet unknown.

Germline lookup yields CDR1 GTSNPN and CDR2 SVGIG (reference sequence). After removal of 1 base from V and 8 bases from J, the junction contained 7 bases not matched to a gene. This CDR3 is 14 amino acids long. The chain is built from TRBV30 and TRBJ1-5; TRBD1 agrees at 8 bases. The sequenced sample consisted of PBMCs. The receptor was isolated from a woman aged 40 to 50 in good health and CMV-seropositive. In DNA, the CDR3 is TGTGCCTGGAGTGGAAGGACAGGGTCTAAGCCCCAGCATTTT. This encodes CAWSGRTGSKPQHF.